The entry that follows covers one T cell receptor (beta chain) sequence. TCRdb passed the 5' RACE reads through MiXCR, listing each CDR3 protein once. The table shows just over 400,000 distinct CDR3 sequences, with around 22% occurring only once. This record comes from a study of T-cell memory formation after mild COVID-19. As for the study in general: Most TCR clusters belonged to a single donor.

CDR3 length equals 16 residues. The germline gives CDR1 SEHNR, CDR2 FQNEAQ (reference sequence). The V and J ends lost 5 bases and 9 bases respectively, with 23 bases between them. The specimen sequenced was PBMCs or a T cell subset sorted from them (not recorded which). V and J are TRBV7-9 and TRBJ2-4, with D perhaps TRBD2 (7 bases). The source is an adult woman who had mild COVID-19 (a few samples of this study predate the infection). Cell type and time point are not known. CDR3 DNA: TGTGCCAGCAGCGCCGACTGGGGGGGGCCAACGATCATTCAGTACTTC. Amino acids: CASSADWGGPTIIQYF.